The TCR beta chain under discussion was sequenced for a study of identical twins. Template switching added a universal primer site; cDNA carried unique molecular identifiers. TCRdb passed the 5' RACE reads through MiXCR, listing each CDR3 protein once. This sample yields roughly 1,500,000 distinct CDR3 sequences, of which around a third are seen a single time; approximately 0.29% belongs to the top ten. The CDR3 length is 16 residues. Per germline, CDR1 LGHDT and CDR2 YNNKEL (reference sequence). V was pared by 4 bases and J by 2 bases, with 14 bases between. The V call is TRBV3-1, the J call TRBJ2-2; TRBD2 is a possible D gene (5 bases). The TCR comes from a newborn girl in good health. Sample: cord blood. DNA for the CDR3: TGTGCCAGCAGCCCGGAACGTCTAGCAAACACCGGGGAGCTGTTTTTT. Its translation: CASSPERLANTGELFF.